The 7 T cell receptor beta chains given below trace back to one sample, sequenced in a study of spatial heterogeneity in lung cancer. The time point here: sample taken at primary tumor resection. No cell sorting; template was whole RNA from tumor, lung tissue or PBMC. TCRdb analysed the 5' RACE reads with MiXCR anew, one entry per CDR3 protein. This repertoire shows roughly 48,000 distinct CDR3 sequences, about 5.8% found once; its top ten account for roughly 10%. Sequencing used PBMCs, obtained at surgery. The receptors originated from a male donor with early-stage non-small cell lung cancer.

The V gene is TRBV5-1, the J gene TRBJ2-7; D is uncertain. V lost 4 bases, J lost 5 bases, and 10 bases lay in between. Germline assignment: CDR1 SGHRS and CDR2 YFSETQ. The CDR3 contains 12 residues. CDR3 DNA sequence: TGCGCCAGCAGCGAGCAGCGAGACGAGCAGTACTTC. Translating it yields CASSEQRDEQYF. Drawing the rest from reference TRBV5-1 and TRBJ2-7, the complete variable domain is KAGVTQTPRYLIKTRGQQVTLSCSPISGHRSVSWYQQTPGQGLQFLFEYFSETQRNKGNFPGRFSGRQFSNSRSEMNVSTLELGDSALYLCASSEQRDEQYFGPGTRLTVT.

This clonotype was counted at least ten times. J is TRBJ1-1 and V is TRBV3-1; unclear D gene. Deletions cut 0 bases from V and 2 bases from J, with 7 bases between. Per germline, CDR1 LGHDT and CDR2 YNNKEL (reference sequence). CDR3 length equals 14 residues. The CDR3 here is CASSQETVNTEAFF. In nucleotides, the CDR3 is TGTGCCAGCAGCCAAGAGACGGTTAACACTGAAGCTTTCTTT.

This clonotype has ten or more counts. The chain couples TRBV7-2 to TRBJ2-3, with D tentatively TRBD1 or TRBD2 (5 bases each). The CDR3 is 14 amino acids. Trimming took off 1 base at V and 11 bases at J, with 16 bases between the two ends. Germline V gene lookup returns CDR1 SGHTA and CDR2 FQGNSA. The CDR3 region has the DNA TGTGCCAGCAGCTTAGATCACTCCCGGGGCGGGCAGTATTTT. Translation: CASSLDHSRGGQYF.

This clonotype was found many times. This sequence joins TRBV5-1 and TRBJ2-1; 7 bases are shared with TRBD2. The CDR3 loop spans 14 amino acids. V lost 5 bases, J lost 2 bases, and 4 bases stayed unmatched. The germline CDR1 and CDR2 sequences are SGHRS and YFSETQ. The CDR3 sequence is CASRGAGTYNEQFF. The CDR3 DNA is TGCGCCAGCAGGGGAGCGGGGACCTACAATGAGCAGTTCTTC.

This clonotype was observed many times. The genes are TRBV11-3 and TRBJ2-5, with 9 bases fitting TRBD2. Germline CDR1 and CDR2: SGHNT and YENEEA. Trimming took 4 bases from V and 1 from J; bases not matched to a gene: 10. This CDR3 contains 17 residues. CDR3 in amino acids: CASSSGTSSYLQETQYF. The CDR3, as DNA: TGTGCCAGCAGCTCCGGGACTAGCAGTTACCTCCAAGAGACCCAGTACTTC.

Concerning this clonotype: A read error is possible here, since a much larger clone lies one base away. The chain is built from TRBV12-3 or TRBV12-4 and TRBJ1-1; D gene unclear. Trimming removed 7 bases at V and 10 bases at J, with 16 bases between. CDR3 length: 12 amino acids. DNA for the CDR3: TGTGCCAGCATCCCTGGTCTGTATGGAGCTTTCTTT. As protein: CASIPGLYGAFF.

This clonotype was detected many times. V is TRBV27 and J is TRBJ1-5; tentatively, D is TRBD1 (6 bases). Germline V gives CDR1 MNHEY, CDR2 SMNVEV (reference sequence). Between the trimmed V and J ends, which lost 6 bases and 2 bases, there was a span of 8 bases. This CDR3 is 13 amino acids long. As DNA, the CDR3 is TGTGCCAGCAGGGGACAAGGCAATCAGCCCCAGCATTTT. Translation: CASRGQGNQPQHF.